The T cell receptor beta chain under discussion was sequenced for a study of identifying expanded T cells in peripheral blood. Study-level results: Clone count variance between approximately two-week samples rose with total template count. Differentially abundant clones: around 1.2 between replicates, 16.4 at approximately 14 days, 19 to 20 at four.

Germline loops: CDR1 PRHDT, CDR2 FYEKMQ (reference sequence). V lost 3 bases and J 4 bases, leaving 15 bases between the germline ends. The length of the CDR3 is 15 residues. Measured with immunoSEQ multiplex PCR; TCRdb has only the in-frame clones, and not every one. This repertoire shows about 90,000 clones, around 86% found once; its top ten account for 5.6%. During the collection period, no donor immune events like infections were recorded. About this clone: Antigen unknown.

The chain is built from TRBV13 and TRBJ1-1, with D hard to call. Sequences were obtained from blood. This clonotype originated in a person aged 18 to 75 in good health. CDR3 sequence: CASSFASVVRTEAFF. The CDR3 nucleotides read TGTGCCAGCAGCTTTGCCTCGGTGGTGCGCACTGAAGCTTTCTTT.